The clone carrying this TCR beta chain turned up a few times. The data were produced by immunoSEQ multiplex PCR, yet TCRdb's version contains in-frame clones alone and is incomplete. The sample carries tens of thousands of clones, around 83% recorded once. The sample originates from a study of blood T cell repertoires in COVID-19. Study background: The study drew acute and convalescent COVID-19 samples from the United States, Italy and Spain. PBMCs, B-cell-depleted T cells, or T cells provided the cDNA or gDNA that made up the material.

Sequencing used peripheral blood. The TCR originated in a woman aged 55-70 years with acute or convalescent COVID-19.

In DNA form, the CDR3 reads TGTGCCAGCAGCGTAGGGGCGGGAGGGCGTGATACGCAGTATTTT. This encodes CASSVGAGGRDTQYF. The V gene is TRBV9, the J gene TRBJ2-3; 9 nucleotides line up with TRBD2. The germline CDR1 and CDR2 sequences are SGDLS and YYNGEE. The junction had 5 bases not matched to a gene; V was cut back by 0 bases and J by 6 bases. This CDR3 has 15 residues.